This T cell receptor (beta chain) was obtained from a study of cytomegalovirus exposure and HLA in healthy donors. Findings of the study overall: Available immune exposure information covered CMV serostatus only.

Remarks on this clone: Its antigen is unknown.

Amplification used 60 Vbeta primers and 13 Jbeta primers. The assay was immunoSEQ multiplex PCR, and TCRdb's table has in-frame clones only and misses some. The table shows about 180,000 clones, with 80% to 90% occurring only once. The CDR3 has 16 amino acids. The germline V gene encodes CDR1 MRHNA and CDR2 SNTAGT. V gave up 6 bases and J gave up 3 bases; unmatched junction bases: 7. V and J are TRBV6-4 and TRBJ2-1; TRBD2 agrees at 11 bases. The sequence was collected from a girl aged 2-10 years in good health and CMV-seropositive. The sequencing sample was made of PBMCs. CDR3 region: CASSHSGRGDYNEQFF. Here the CDR3 DNA reads TGTGCCAGCAGCCATAGCGGGAGGGGGGACTACAATGAGCAGTTCTTC.